Listed below are T cell receptor beta chains from one sample, sequenced in a study of T cells in Graves' hyperthyroidism and ophthalmopathy. TCRdb processed the multiplex PCR reads anew with MiXCR; each CDR3 protein has one entry. The table lists 550,000 to 700,000 distinct CDR3 sequences, roughly 50% of them singletons, with around 19% in the top ten. Source material: peripheral blood or thyroid tissue (not recorded which). These receptors were collected from an adult woman with Graves' disease, either hyperthyroidism or ophthalmopathy (not recorded which). Each CDR3 is given with its conserved first and last residue. The D gene is left open where the match is weak. Not all rows give a size; the values are once, few, many and, for expanded clones, a class.

J | V | size | D | DNA | CDR3
TRBJ1-3 | TRBV29-1 | many | NA | TGCAGCGTTGTATGGGGAAACACCATATATTTT | CSVVWGNTIYF
TRBJ1-6 | TRBV10-3 | NA | NA | TGTGCCATCAGCGAAGGGGACAATAATTCACCCCTCCACTTT | CAISEGDNNSPLHF
TRBJ1-1 | TRBV6-5 | NA | TRBD1 | TGTGCCAGCAGTTGGCCGGGACAGGGGCCTGAAGCTTTCTTT | CASSWPGQGPEAFF
TRBJ2-3 | TRBV5-5 | NA | TRBD1 | TGTGCCAGCAGCTCACAACAGGGGAGTGTCGGGACAGATACGCAGTATTTT | CASSSQQGSVGTDTQYF
TRBJ2-5 | TRBV28 | NA | TRBD1 | TGTGCCAGCAGTTTATTCCTACAGGGGGCCAGGGAGACCCAGTACTTC | CASSLFLQGARETQYF
TRBJ2-7 | TRBV9 | many | TRBD1 | TGTGCCAGCAGCGGTGGACAGGGGTTAGACTACGAGCAGTACTTC | CASSGGQGLDYEQYF
TRBJ2-7 | TRBV9 | many | NA | TGTGCCAGCAGCGGAGGGAGTTTGGGCCTGGACGAGCAGTACTTC | CASSGGSLGLDEQYF
TRBJ1-3 | TRBV14 | many | NA | TGTGCCAGCAGCCAAGAACCTTCTGGAAACACCATATATTTT | CASSQEPSGNTIYF
TRBJ1-1 | TRBV9 | NA | NA | TGTGCCAGCAGCGCCTCGGGGAGGGAAGCTTTCTTT | CASSASGREAFF
TRBJ1-2 | TRBV2 | NA | NA | TGTGCCAGCAGTGAAGCAACCTCCGCCCTGGGCTACACCTTC | CASSEATSALGYTF
TRBJ2-7 | TRBV29-1 | NA | TRBD1 | TGCAGCCAAGATCAGGGGGCCGTGCAGTACTTC | CSQDQGAVQYF
TRBJ2-7 | TRBV11-2 | many | TRBD2 | TGTGCCAGCAGCTTAACCTTTCTAGCGGGGGGGACCTACGAGCAGTACTTC | CASSLTFLAGGTYEQYF
TRBJ2-2 | TRBV7-6 | many | NA | TGTGCCAGCAGCGCGACGGACACCGGGGAGCTGTTTTTT | CASSATDTGELFF
TRBJ2-7 | TRBV19 | NA | NA | TGTGCCAGTAATATGAGGCAGACCGGATCCGAGCAGTACTTC | CASNMRQTGSEQYF
TRBJ1-5 | TRBV19 | NA | NA | TGTGCCAGTAGTATTTCCGCAGATCAGCCCCAGCATTTT | CASSISADQPQHF
TRBJ2-7 | TRBV9 | many | NA | TGTGCCAGCAGCGTTGACGGGAGACCCTACGAGCAGTACTTC | CASSVDGRPYEQYF
TRBJ1-2 | TRBV7-9 | many | NA | TGTGCCAGCAGCTTACTCGTCAGGGTAGATTATGGCTACACCTTC | CASSLLVRVDYGYTF
TRBJ1-1 | TRBV12-3/TRBV12-4 | many | NA | TGTGCCAGCAGTTTAGGGCAGGTTTCAGCTGAAGCTTTCTTT | CASSLGQVSAEAFF
TRBJ2-5 | TRBV11-2 | many | TRBD2 | TGTGCCAGCAGCTTAGATTGGGCTAGCGGAGGGGAGACCCAGTACTTC | CASSLDWASGGETQYF
TRBJ1-4 | TRBV7-9 | many | NA | TGTGCCAGCAGCTTATCCGACAGCGACCTTACTCCAAATGAAAAACTGTTTTTT | CASSLSDSDLTPNEKLFF
TRBJ2-7 | TRBV28 | NA | NA | TGTGCCAGCAGTTTATTACCCGGCAGGGCCTACGAGCAGTACTTC | CASSLLPGRAYEQYF
TRBJ1-6 | TRBV9 | NA | NA | TGTGCCAGCAGCGGACACTATAATTCACCCCTCCACTTT | CASSGHYNSPLHF
TRBJ1-2 | TRBV6-5 | many | TRBD1 | TGTGCCAGCAGCCGCGGACAGGGTAACTATGGCTACACCTTC | CASSRGQGNYGYTF
TRBJ2-2 | TRBV6-5 | many | NA | TGTGCCAGCAGTCGAGGACCAGCCCGGTACACCGGGGAGCTGTTTTTT | CASSRGPARYTGELFF
TRBJ1-5 | TRBV6-5 | NA | TRBD1 | TGTGCCAGCAGCTCTTCAGGACAGGGGAGCAATCAGCCCCAGCATTTT | CASSSSGQGSNQPQHF
TRBJ1-6 | TRBV19 | many | TRBD1 | TGTGCCAGTAGTTGGCCGGGACAGGGCTCACCCCTCCACTTT | CASSWPGQGSPLHF
TRBJ1-2 | TRBV9 | many | NA | TGTGCCAGCAGCGTAGACTCCAGGCCCAACTATGGCTACACCTTC | CASSVDSRPNYGYTF
TRBJ2-7 | TRBV20-1 | many | NA | TGCAGTGCTCGCCGACAAGAGGGGTTCTACGAGCAGTACTTC | CSARRQEGFYEQYF
TRBJ2-7 | TRBV29-1 | NA | TRBD2 | TGCAGCGTTGTCTATGCGGGGGGCTATGGCTACGAGCAGTACTTC | CSVVYAGGYGYEQYF
TRBJ2-7 | TRBV10-3 | many | TRBD2 | TGTGCCATCAGTAACCAAGCGGGAGTAGACGAGCAGTACTTC | CAISNQAGVDEQYF
TRBJ1-6 | TRBV2 | NA | TRBD1 | TGTGCCGTGCACGACAGGGGGTTAAAGTTATCGGGTTCACCCCTCCACTTT | CAVHDRGLKLSGSPLHF
TRBJ2-2 | TRBV9 | NA | TRBD1 | TGTGCCAGCAGCTCAGGGGGAATGGCCACCGGGGAGCTGTTTTTT | CASSSGGMATGELFF
TRBJ1-6 | TRBV7-6 | NA | NA | TGTGCCAGCAGCTTAGAAGGGGATAATTCACCCCTCCACTTT | CASSLEGDNSPLHF
TRBJ2-7 | TRBV2 | NA | NA | TGTGCCAGCAGTGTGAGACAGGACGAGCAGTACTTC | CASSVRQDEQYF
TRBJ1-1 | TRBV11-1 | many | TRBD1 | TGTGCCAGCCGGGACAGAGGCGGGGGCACTGAAGCTTTCTTT | CASRDRGGGTEAFF
TRBJ2-5 | TRBV29-1 | NA | NA | TGCAGCGTTGGTAACAGGCTAAGCCGGTGGCAAGAGACCCAGTACTTC | CSVGNRLSRWQETQYF
TRBJ2-5 | TRBV24-1 | NA | TRBD2 | TGTGCCACCAGTGATACTAGCGGGAGTTTAGGCTACCAAGAGACCCAGTACTTC | CATSDTSGSLGYQETQYF
TRBJ2-5 | TRBV7-8 | many | NA | TGTGCCGGCAGCTTAGTCTGGAATCAGGGAAAAGAGACCCAGTACTTC | CAGSLVWNQGKETQYF
TRBJ1-4 | TRBV20-1 | NA | TRBD1 | TGCAGTGCTGCCGGGACAGGCAATGAAAAACTGTTTTTT | CSAAGTGNEKLFF
TRBJ1-2 | TRBV5-4 | many | TRBD1 | TGTGCCACCGCTAACATCGGGACAGGGGGCAATGGCTACACCTTC | CATANIGTGGNGYTF
TRBJ1-1 | TRBV10-3 | NA | TRBD1 | TGTGCCATCACCCCCTCCTGGGACAGGGGGTTAGCTTTCTTT | CAITPSWDRGLAFF
TRBJ2-2 | TRBV10-3 | NA | TRBD1 | TGTGCCCTCGGGACAGGGTCTCCCGGGGAGCTGTTTTTT | CALGTGSPGELFF
TRBJ2-7 | TRBV11-2 | NA | TRBD1 | TGTGCCAGCAGCTTTGCTGGACAGGGACATCAGCCCCAGCAGTACTTC | CASSFAGQGHQPQQYF
TRBJ1-2 | TRBV5-8 | many | TRBD1 | TGTGCCAGCAGCTTGGAGACAGGGGGCTCCGGATTATATGGCTACACCTTC | CASSLETGGSGLYGYTF
TRBJ1-5 | TRBV11-1 | many | NA | TGTGCCAGCAGTTCCCCGAGGGGCGTAAACAATCAGCCCCAGCATTTT | CASSSPRGVNNQPQHF
TRBJ1-3 | TRBV7-8 | NA | NA | TGTGCCAGCAGCCGTGGGACCTCCATATATTTT | CASSRGTSIYF
TRBJ1-5 | TRBV10-3 | NA | TRBD1 | TGTGCCATCAGTGCCCCGGGACAGGGAGGTCAGCCCCAGCATTTT | CAISAPGQGGQPQHF
TRBJ1-2 | TRBV29-1 | NA | NA | TGCAGCGTCGCGGGGCAGGGCTATGGCTACACCTTC | CSVAGQGYGYTF
TRBJ1-4 | TRBV7-9 | few | NA | TGTGCCAGCAGCCCAGACTGGGGGAATGAAAAACTGTTTTTT | CASSPDWGNEKLFF
TRBJ1-1 | TRBV10-2 | NA | NA | TGCGCCAACTTTAGACTTGGGGGACACACTGAAGCTTTCTTT | CANFRLGGHTEAFF
TRBJ2-1 | TRBV7-3 | NA | TRBD2 | TGTGCCAGCAGCTTAGCTGGAGCGGGAGAGACGAATGAGCAGTTCTTC | CASSLAGAGETNEQFF
TRBJ1-2 | TRBV7-6 | many | NA | TGTGCCAGCAGCTCTACCCCCACAGGGTTGGGCTACACCTTC | CASSSTPTGLGYTF